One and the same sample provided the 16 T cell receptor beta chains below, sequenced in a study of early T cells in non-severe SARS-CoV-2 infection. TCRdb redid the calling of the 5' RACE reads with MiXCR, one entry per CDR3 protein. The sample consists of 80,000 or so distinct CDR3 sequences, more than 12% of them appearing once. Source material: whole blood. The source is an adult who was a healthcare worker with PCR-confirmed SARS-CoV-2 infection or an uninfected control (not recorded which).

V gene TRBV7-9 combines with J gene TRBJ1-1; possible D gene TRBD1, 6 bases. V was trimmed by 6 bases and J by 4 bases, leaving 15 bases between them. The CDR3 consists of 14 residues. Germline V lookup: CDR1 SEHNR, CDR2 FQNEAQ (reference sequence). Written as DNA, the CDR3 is TGTGCCAGCAGTGAACAGGGTTCGGCCACTGAAGCTTTCTTT. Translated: CASSEQGSATEAFF.

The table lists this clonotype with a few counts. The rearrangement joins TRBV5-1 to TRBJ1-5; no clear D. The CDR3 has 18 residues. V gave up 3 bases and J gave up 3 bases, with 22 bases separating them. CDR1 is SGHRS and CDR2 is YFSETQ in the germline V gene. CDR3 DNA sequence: TGCGCCAGCAGCTGCACCAAACCTCGGACGGCCCTCAATCAGCCCCAGCATTTT. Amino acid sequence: CASSCTKPRTALNQPQHF. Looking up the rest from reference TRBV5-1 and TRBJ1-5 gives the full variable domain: KAGVTQTPRYLIKTRGQQVTLSCSPISGHRSVSWYQQTPGQGLQFLFEYFSETQRNKGNFPGRFSGRQFSNSRSEMNVSTLELGDSALYLCASSCTKPRTALNQPQHFGDGTRLSIL.

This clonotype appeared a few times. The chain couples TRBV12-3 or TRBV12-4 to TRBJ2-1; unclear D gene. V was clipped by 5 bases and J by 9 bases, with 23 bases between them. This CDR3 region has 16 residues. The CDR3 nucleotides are TGTGCCAGCAGTCCAAAACCCGCCGGAGTAATGAGTGAGCAGTTCTTC. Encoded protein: CASSPKPAGVMSEQFF.

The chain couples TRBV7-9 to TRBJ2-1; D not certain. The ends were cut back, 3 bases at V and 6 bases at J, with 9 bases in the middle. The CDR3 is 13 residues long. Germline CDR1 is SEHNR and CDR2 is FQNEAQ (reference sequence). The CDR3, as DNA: TGTGCCAGCAGCTTGAGCTTAATCAATGAGCAGTTCTTC. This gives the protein CASSLSLINEQFF.

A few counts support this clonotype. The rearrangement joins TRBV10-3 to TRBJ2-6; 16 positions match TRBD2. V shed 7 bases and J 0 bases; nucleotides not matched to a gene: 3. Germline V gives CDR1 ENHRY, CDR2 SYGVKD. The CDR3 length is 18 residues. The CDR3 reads CAIKGTSGRASGANVLTF. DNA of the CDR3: TGTGCCATCAAAGGGACTAGCGGGAGGGCCTCTGGGGCCAACGTCCTGACTTTC.

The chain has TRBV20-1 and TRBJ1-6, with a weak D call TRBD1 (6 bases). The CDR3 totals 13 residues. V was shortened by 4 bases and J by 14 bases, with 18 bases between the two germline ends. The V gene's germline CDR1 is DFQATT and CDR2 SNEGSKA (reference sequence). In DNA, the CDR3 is TGCAGTGCTAAGGGGGGCAACGATTTATCCCTCCACTTT. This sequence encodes CSAKGGNDLSLHF.

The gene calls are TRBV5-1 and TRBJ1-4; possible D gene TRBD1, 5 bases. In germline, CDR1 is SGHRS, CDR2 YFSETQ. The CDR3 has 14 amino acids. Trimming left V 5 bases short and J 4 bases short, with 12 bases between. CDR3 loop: CASRPGRSNEKLFF. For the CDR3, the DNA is TGCGCCAGCAGACCGGGACGGAGTAATGAAAAACTGTTTTTT.

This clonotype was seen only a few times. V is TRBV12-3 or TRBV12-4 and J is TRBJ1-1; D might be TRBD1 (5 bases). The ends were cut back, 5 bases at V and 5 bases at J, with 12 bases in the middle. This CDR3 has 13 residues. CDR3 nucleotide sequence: TGTGCCAGCAGTCAATTCGGGGGGACTGAAGCTTTCTTT. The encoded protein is CASSQFGGTEAFF.

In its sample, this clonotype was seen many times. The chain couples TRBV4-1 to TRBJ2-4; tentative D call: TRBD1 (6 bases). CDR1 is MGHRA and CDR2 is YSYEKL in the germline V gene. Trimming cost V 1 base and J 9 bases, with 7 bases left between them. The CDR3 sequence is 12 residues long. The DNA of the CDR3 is TGCGCCAGCAGCCAAGGGGACACCATTCAGTACTTC. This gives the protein CASSQGDTIQYF.

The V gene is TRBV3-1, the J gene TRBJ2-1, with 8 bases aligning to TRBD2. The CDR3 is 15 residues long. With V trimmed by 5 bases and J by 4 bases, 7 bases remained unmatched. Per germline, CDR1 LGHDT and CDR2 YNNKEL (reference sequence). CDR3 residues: CASSATSGIYNEQFF. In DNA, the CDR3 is TGTGCCAGCAGCGCTACTAGCGGAATTTACAATGAGCAGTTCTTC.

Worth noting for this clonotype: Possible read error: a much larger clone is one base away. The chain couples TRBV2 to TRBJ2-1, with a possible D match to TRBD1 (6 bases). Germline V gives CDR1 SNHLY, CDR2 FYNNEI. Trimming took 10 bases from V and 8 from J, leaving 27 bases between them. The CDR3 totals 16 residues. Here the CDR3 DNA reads TGTGCCAACAGGGAAAGTACCGGGCTCTTGGGGGATGAGCAGTTCTTC. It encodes CANRESTGLLGDEQFF.

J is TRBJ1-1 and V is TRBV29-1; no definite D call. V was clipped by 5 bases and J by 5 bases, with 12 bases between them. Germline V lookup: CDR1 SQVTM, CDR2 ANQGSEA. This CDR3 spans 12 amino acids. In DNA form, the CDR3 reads TGCAGCGTTCCCGAGGAGGGAACTGAAGCTTTCTTT. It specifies CSVPEEGTEAFF.

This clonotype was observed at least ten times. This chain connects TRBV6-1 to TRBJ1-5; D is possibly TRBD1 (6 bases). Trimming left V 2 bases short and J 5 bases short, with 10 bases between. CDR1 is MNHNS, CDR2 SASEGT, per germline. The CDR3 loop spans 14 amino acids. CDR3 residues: CASSETGRHQPQHF. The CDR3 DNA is TGTGCCAGCAGTGAAACAGGGAGGCATCAGCCCCAGCATTTT.

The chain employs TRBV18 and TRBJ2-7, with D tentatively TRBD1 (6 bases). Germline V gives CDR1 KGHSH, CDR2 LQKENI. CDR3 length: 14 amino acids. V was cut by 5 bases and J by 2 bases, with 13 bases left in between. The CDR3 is CASSSSTGTYEQYF. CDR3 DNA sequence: TGTGCCAGCTCATCCTCGACAGGCACCTACGAGCAGTACTTC.

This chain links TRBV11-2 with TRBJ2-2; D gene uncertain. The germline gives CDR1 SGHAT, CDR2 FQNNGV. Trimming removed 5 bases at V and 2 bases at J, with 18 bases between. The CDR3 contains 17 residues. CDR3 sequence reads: CASSHPLGIPNTGELFF. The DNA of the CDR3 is TGTGCCAGCAGCCACCCCTTGGGCATCCCAAACACCGGGGAGCTGTTTTTT.

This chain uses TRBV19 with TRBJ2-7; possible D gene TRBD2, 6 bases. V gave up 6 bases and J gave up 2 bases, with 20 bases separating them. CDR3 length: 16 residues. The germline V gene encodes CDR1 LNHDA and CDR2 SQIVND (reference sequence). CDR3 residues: CASRESGTGRPYEQYF. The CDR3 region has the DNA TGTGCCAGTAGAGAGTCCGGGACTGGGAGGCCCTACGAGCAGTACTTC.